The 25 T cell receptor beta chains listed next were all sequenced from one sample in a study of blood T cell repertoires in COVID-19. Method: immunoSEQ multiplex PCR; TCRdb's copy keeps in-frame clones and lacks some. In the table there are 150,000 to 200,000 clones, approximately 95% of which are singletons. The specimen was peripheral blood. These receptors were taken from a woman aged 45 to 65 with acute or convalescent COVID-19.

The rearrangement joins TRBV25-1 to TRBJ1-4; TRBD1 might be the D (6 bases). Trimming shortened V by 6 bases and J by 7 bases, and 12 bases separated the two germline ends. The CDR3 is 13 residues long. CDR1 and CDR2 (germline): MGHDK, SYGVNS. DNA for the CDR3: TGTGCCAGCAGGAGGGGGGGCGGTGAAAAACTGTTTTTT. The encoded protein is CASRRGGGEKLFF.

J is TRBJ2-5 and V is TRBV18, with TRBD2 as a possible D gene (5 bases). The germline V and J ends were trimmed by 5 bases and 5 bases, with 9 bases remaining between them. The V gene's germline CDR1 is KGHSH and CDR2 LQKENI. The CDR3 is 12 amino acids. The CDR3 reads CASSYPGETQYF. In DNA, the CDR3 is TGTGCCAGCTCATATCCGGGGGAGACCCAGTACTTC. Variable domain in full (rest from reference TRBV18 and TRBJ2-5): NAGVMQNPRHLVRRRGQEARLRCSPMKGHSHVYWYRQLPEEGLKFMVYLQKENIIDESGMPKERFSAEFPKEGPSILRIQQVVRGDSAAYFCASSYPGETQYFGPGTRLLVL.

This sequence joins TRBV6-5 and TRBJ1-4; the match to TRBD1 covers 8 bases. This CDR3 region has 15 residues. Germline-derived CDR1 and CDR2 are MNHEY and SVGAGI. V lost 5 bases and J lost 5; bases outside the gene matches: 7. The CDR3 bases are TGTGCCAGCAGTCCTTGGACAGGGTTGAATGAAAAACTGTTTTTT. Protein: CASSPWTGLNEKLFF.

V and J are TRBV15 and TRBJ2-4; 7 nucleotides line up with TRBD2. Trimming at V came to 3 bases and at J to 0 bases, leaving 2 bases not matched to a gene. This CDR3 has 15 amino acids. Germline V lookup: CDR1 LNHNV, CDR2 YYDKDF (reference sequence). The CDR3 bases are TGTGCCACCAGCAGGAGCGGGATAGCCAAAAACATTCAGTACTTC. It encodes CATSRSGIAKNIQYF.

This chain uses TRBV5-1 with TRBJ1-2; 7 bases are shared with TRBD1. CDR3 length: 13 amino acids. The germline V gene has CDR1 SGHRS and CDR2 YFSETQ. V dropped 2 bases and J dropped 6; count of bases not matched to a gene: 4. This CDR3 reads CASSFTGADGYTF. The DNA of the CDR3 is TGCGCCAGCAGCTTTACAGGGGCGGATGGCTACACCTTC.

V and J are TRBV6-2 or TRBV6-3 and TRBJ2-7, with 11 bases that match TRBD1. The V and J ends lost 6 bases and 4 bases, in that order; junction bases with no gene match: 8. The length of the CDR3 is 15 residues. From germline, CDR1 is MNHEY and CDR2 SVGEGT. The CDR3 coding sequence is TGTGCCAGCAGCCCGTGGACAGGGGGCGTTTACGAGCAGTACTTC. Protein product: CASSPWTGGVYEQYF.

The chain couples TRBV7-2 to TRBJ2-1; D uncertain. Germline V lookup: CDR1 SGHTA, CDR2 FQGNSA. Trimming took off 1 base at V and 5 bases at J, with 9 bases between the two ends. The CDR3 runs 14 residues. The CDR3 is CASSLETKHNEQFF. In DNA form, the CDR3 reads TGTGCCAGCAGCTTAGAAACGAAGCACAATGAGCAGTTCTTC.

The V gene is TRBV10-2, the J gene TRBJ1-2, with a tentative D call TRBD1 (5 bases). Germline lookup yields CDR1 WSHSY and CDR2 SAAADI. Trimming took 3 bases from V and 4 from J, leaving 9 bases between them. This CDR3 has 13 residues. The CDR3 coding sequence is TGCGCCAGCAGTGATGGGGGGAGCTATGGCTACACCTTC. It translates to CASSDGGSYGYTF.

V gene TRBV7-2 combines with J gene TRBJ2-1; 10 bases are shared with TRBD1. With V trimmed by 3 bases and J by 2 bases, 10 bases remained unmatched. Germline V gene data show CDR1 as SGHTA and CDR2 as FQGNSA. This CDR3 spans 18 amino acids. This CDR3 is CASSFTSPGQGPYNEQFF. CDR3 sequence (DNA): TGTGCCAGCAGCTTCACCTCCCCGGGACAGGGGCCCTACAATGAGCAGTTCTTC.

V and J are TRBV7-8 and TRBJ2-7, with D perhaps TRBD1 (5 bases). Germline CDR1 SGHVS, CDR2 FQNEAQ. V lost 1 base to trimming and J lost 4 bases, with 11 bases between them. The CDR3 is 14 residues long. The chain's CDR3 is CASSLGRQLYEQYF. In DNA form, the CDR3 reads TGTGCCAGCAGCTTAGGCCGACAGTTGTACGAGCAGTACTTC.

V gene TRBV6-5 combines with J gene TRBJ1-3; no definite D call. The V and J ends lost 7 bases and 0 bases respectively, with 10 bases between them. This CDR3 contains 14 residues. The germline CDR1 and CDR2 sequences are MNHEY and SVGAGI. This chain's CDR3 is CASTEDFSGNTIYF. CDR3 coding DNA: TGTGCCAGCACCGAGGATTTCTCTGGAAACACCATATATTTT.

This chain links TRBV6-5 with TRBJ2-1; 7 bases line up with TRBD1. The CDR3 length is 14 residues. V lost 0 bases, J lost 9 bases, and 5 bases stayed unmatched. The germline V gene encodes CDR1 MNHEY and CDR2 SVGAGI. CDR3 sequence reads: CASSYSRGGGEQFF. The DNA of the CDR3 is TGTGCCAGCAGTTACTCCCGAGGGGGCGGTGAGCAGTTCTTC.

CDR3 nucleotide sequence: TGTGCCAGTAGTATGGCAGGATTGAACACTGAAGCTTTCTTT. It encodes CASSMAGLNTEAFF. The chain employs TRBV19 and TRBJ1-1; D is ambiguous. This CDR3 region has 14 residues. Germline values: CDR1 LNHDA, CDR2 SQIVND (reference sequence). The germline V and J ends were trimmed by 3 bases and 0 bases, with 8 bases remaining between them.

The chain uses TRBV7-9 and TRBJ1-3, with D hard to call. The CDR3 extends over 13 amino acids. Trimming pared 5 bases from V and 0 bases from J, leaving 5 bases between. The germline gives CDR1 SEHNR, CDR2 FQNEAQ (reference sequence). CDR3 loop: CASSRDSGNTIYF. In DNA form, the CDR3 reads TGTGCCAGCAGCCGGGACTCTGGAAACACCATATATTTT.

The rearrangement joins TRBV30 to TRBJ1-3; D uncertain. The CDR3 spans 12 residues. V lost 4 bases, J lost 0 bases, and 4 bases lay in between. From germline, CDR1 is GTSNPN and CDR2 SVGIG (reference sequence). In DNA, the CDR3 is TGTGCCTGGACGTCCTCTGGAAACACCATATATTTT. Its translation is CAWTSSGNTIYF.

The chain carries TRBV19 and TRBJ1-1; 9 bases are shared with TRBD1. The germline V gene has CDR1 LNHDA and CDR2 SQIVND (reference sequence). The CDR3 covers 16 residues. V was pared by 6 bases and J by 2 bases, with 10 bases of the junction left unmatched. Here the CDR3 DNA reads TGTGCCAGTAGCTCGACCGGGACAGGGAGAAACACTGAAGCTTTCTTT. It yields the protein CASSSTGTGRNTEAFF.

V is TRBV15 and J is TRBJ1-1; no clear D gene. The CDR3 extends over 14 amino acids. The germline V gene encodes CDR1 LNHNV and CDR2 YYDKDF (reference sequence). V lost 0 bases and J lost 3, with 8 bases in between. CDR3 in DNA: TGTGCCACCAGCAGAGATGCCCGGGACACTGAAGCTTTCTTT. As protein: CATSRDARDTEAFF.

CDR3 protein: CASSSRGTYTGELFF. The CDR3 DNA reads TGTGCCAGCAGTTCTCGAGGGACTTACACCGGGGAGCTGTTTTTT. The chain joins TRBV6-2 or TRBV6-3 to TRBJ2-2, with D tentatively TRBD2 (6 bases). The CDR3 is 15 amino acids. From germline, CDR1 is MNHEY and CDR2 SVGEGT. V lost 4 bases, J lost 3 bases, and 12 bases lay in between.

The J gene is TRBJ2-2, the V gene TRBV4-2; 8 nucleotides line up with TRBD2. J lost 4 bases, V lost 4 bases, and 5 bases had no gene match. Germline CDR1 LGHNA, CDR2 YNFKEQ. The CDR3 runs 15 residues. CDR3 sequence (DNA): TGTGCCAGCAGCCCCAGGGCGGGGGGCACCGGGGAGCTGTTTTTT. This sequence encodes CASSPRAGGTGELFF.

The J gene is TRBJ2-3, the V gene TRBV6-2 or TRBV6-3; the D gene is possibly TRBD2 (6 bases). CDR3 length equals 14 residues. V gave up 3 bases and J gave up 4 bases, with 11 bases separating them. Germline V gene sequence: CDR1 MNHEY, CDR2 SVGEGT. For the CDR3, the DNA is TGTGCCAGCAGTTATGGGGGGAGGCCAGATACGCAGTATTTT. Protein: CASSYGGRPDTQYF.

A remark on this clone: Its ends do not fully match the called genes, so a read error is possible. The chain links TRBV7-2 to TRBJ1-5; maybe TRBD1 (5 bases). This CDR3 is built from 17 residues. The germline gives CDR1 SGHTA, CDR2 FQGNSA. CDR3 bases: TGTGCCAGCAGCCTAGCCCTATCCAGGGCTCGAAATCAGCCCCAGCATTTT. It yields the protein CASSLALSRARNQPQHF.

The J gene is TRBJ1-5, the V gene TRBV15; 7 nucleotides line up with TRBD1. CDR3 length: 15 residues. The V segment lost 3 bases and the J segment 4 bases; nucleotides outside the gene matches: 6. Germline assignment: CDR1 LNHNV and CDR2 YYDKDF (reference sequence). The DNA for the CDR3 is TGTGCCACCAGCAGGGACAGGATTAATAATCAGCCCCAGCATTTT. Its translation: CATSRDRINNQPQHF.

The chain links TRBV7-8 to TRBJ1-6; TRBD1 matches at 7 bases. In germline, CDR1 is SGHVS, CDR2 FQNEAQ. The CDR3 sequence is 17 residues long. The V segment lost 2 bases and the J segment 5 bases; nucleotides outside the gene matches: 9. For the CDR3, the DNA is TGTGCCAGCAGCTTATTGAGTCGACAGGGCAATAATTCACCCCTCCACTTT. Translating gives CASSLLSRQGNNSPLHF.

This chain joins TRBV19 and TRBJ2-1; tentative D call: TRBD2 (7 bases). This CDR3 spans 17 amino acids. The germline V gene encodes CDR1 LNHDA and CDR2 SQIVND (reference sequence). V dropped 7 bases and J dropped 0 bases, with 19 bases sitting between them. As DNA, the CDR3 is TGTGCCAGTAAAGGGGGGGGCTGGCAATCCTCCTACAATGAGCAGTTCTTC. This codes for CASKGGGWQSSYNEQFF.

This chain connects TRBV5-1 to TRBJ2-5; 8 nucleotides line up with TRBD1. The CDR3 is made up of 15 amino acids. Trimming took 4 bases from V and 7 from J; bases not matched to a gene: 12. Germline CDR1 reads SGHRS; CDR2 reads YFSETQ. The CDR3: CASSPGQGAFGTQYF. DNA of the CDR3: TGCGCCAGCAGCCCGGGGCAGGGGGCGTTCGGGACCCAGTACTTC.